This TCR beta chain was captured by sequencing in a study of CD4 and CD8 cells across lung adenocarcinoma regions. Localized lung adenocarcinoma, a non-small cell lung cancer, affected the donors. The CDR3 loop spans 14 amino acids. In germline, CDR1 is MNHNS, CDR2 SASEGT. About this clonotype: An end of the junction does not agree with germline; a read error may underlie this.

MiXCR, run by TCRdb on the PCR reads, gives a single entry per CDR3 protein. The table includes roughly 25,000 distinct CDR3 sequences, 52% detected once. This chain connects TRBV6-1 to TRBJ2-5, with a possible D match to TRBD1 (6 bases). The sequenced sample was CD4+ T cells from the center of a lung tumor. This receptor was identified in a male donor with lung adenocarcinoma. The CD4 and CD8 labels of this study may be unreliable. CDR3 DNA sequence: TGTGCGGGCAGTGGGGGCCGTGATCCAGATACCCAGTATTTC. This encodes CAGSGGRDPDTQYF.